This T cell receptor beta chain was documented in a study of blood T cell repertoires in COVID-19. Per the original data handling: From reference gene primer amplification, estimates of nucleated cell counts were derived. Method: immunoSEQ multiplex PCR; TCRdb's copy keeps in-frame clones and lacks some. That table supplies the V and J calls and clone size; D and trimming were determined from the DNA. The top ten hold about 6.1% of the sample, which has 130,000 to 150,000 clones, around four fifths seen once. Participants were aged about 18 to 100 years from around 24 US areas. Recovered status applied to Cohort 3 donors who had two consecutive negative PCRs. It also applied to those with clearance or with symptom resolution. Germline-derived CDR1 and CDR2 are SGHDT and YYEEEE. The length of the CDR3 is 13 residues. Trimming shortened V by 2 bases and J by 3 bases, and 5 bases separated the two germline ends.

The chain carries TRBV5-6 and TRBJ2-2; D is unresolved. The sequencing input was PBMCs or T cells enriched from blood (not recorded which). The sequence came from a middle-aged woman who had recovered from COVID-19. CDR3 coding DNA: TGTGCCAGCAGCTTAGCCGACACCGGGGAGCTGTTTTTT. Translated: CASSLADTGELFF.